The 25 T cell receptor beta chains in this list originate from one sample, sequenced in a study of memory CD4+ T cells and cytomegalovirus serostatus. Generated by immunoSEQ multiplex PCR, the TCRdb table keeps only in-frame clones and is missing some. Of just over 25,000 clones in the sample, less than 80% were seen once. Single viable CD3+CD4+CD8-CD45RO+ cells were sorted as the memory CD4+ T cells. Sequencing was carried out using memory CD4+ T cells from blood. The receptors come from an adult in good health and CMV-seronegative.

With regard to this clone: At the DNA level, this CDR3 is encoded by other sequences in the same sample as well. This chain links TRBV7-9 with TRBJ1-1, with D unresolved. The germline V and J ends were trimmed by 3 bases and 0 bases, with 5 bases remaining between them. Germline lookup yields CDR1 SEHNR and CDR2 FQNEAQ (reference sequence). This CDR3 is 13 amino acids long. CDR3 DNA: TGTGCCAGCAGCTTTGGGCTGAACACTGAAGCTTTCTTT. Its translation: CASSFGLNTEAFF.

This clone came up once. This sequence joins TRBV11-2 and TRBJ1-5; TRBD1 is a possible D gene (5 bases). The CDR3 is 15 amino acids. Germline CDR1 reads SGHAT; CDR2 reads FQNNGV. Trimming took off 1 base at V and 0 bases at J, with 7 bases between the two ends. The CDR3 region is CASSLGQYSNQPQHF. CDR3 in DNA: TGTGCCAGCAGCTTAGGACAGTATAGCAATCAGCCCCAGCATTTT.

The CDR3 DNA follows: TGTGCCTCCTCACAGGGCTATGGCTACACCTTC. Its translation: CASSQGYGYTF. The rearrangement links TRBV30 to TRBJ1-2; possible D gene TRBD1, 6 bases. Germline CDR1 GTSNPN, CDR2 SVGIG (reference sequence). V lost 7 bases and J 4 bases, leaving 10 bases between the germline ends. The CDR3 spans 11 residues. The full variable domain, its missing parts supplied by reference TRBV30 and TRBJ1-2, is SQTIHQWPATLVQPVGSPLSLECTVEGTSNPNLYWYRQAAGRGLQLLFYSVGIGQISSEVPQNLSASRPQDRQFILSSKKLLLSDSGFYLCASSQGYGYTFGSGTRLTVV.

The gene calls are TRBV4-3 and TRBJ1-4, with 8 bases identical to TRBD1. CDR1 and CDR2 (germline): LGHNA, YSLEER. This CDR3 has 17 amino acids. After removal of 2 bases from V and 0 bases from J, the junction contained 5 bases not matched to a gene. For the CDR3, the DNA is TGCGCCAGCAGCCAATTAGGACAGGGCCCAACTAATGAAAAACTGTTTTTT. Its translation: CASSQLGQGPTNEKLFF.

This chain connects TRBV30 to TRBJ2-2; TRBD2 agrees at 7 bases. This CDR3 region has 15 residues. Germline V gene sequence: CDR1 GTSNPN, CDR2 SVGIG (reference sequence). The V gene end was trimmed by 5 bases and the J gene end by 4 bases; junction bases not matched to a gene: 10. In nucleotides, the CDR3 is TGTGCCTGGCTGGTGGGGGGGAGCGGCACCGGGGAGCTGTTTTTT. It encodes CAWLVGGSGTGELFF.

This clone was seen a handful of times. V gene TRBV12-5 combines with J gene TRBJ1-2, with D tentatively TRBD1 (5 bases). CDR3 length equals 15 residues. The germline CDR1 and CDR2 sequences are LGHNT and FRNRAP. V dropped 2 bases and J dropped 3 bases, with 13 bases sitting between them. Here the CDR3 DNA reads TGTGCTAGTGGTTTGTTAAAAACGGGGGACTATGGCTACACCTTC. Its translation: CASGLLKTGDYGYTF.

In this sample, this clone turned up a few times. Mismatch with germline at one junction end may stem from a read error. Written as DNA, the CDR3 is TGTGCCAGCATTTACTCGCCAGGGGTAGGAACTTTCTTT. Protein: CASIYSPGVGTFF. The rearrangement uses TRBV6-6 and TRBJ1-1; possibly TRBD1 for D (6 bases). This CDR3 contains 13 residues. Germline V gives CDR1 MNHNY, CDR2 SVGAGI (reference sequence).

This chain joins TRBV2 and TRBJ1-2, with D perhaps TRBD1 (6 bases). This CDR3 spans 11 amino acids. Germline CDR1 is SNHLY and CDR2 is FYNNEI. V lost 8 bases to trimming and J lost 10 bases, with 14 bases between them. CDR3 loop: CASGGYDYYTF. The CDR3 nucleotides are TGTGCCAGCGGGGGCTATGATTACTACACCTTC.

This clone has just a few counts. This chain joins TRBV29-1 and TRBJ1-2, with a weak D call TRBD1 (5 bases). V lost 3 bases to trimming and J lost 2 bases, with 16 bases between them. Per the germline V gene, CDR1 is SQVTM and CDR2 is ANQGSEA. The CDR3 consists of 15 residues. This chain's CDR3 is CSVEGPGRLNYGYTF. The CDR3, as DNA: TGCAGCGTTGAGGGGCCGGGACGGCTCAACTATGGCTACACCTTC.

This chain connects TRBV10-3 to TRBJ2-7; possibly TRBD2 for D (6 bases). The V end lost 8 bases, the J end lost 4 bases, and 18 bases lay between the germline ends. The CDR3 runs to 14 residues. The germline V gene has CDR1 ENHRY and CDR2 SYGVKD. The CDR3 region is CAIGRDSGSYEQYF. CDR3 nucleotide sequence: TGTGCCATCGGCCGGGACTCGGGTTCGTACGAGCAGTACTTC.

The chain links TRBV5-4 to TRBJ2-7, with TRBD2 matching 12 bases. This CDR3 has 15 amino acids. The V gene's germline CDR1 is SGHNT and CDR2 YYREEE (reference sequence). Losses at the gene ends were 3 bases for V and 3 bases for J; bases not matched to a gene: 4. The CDR3 coding sequence is TGTGCCAGCAGCTCAGGACTAGCGGGATACTACGAGCAGTACTTC. It is translated as CASSSGLAGYYEQYF.

This chain connects TRBV18 to TRBJ2-6; possibly TRBD1 for D (6 bases). The V end lost 2 bases, the J end lost 2 bases, and 7 bases lay between the germline ends. The length of the CDR3 is 15 residues. Germline V CDR1 and CDR2: KGHSH, LQKENI. CDR3 bases: TGTGCCAGCTCACCAGGGGGCACTGGGGCCAACGTCCTGACTTTC. Residues: CASSPGGTGANVLTF.

The chain recombines TRBV5-1 with TRBJ2-5, with unresolved D. From germline, CDR1 is SGHRS and CDR2 YFSETQ. CDR3 length: 13 amino acids. V was trimmed by 2 bases and J by 1 base, leaving 6 bases between them. In DNA, the CDR3 is TGCGCCAGCAGCTTTGGCGGCCAAGAGACCCAGTACTTC. Translating it yields CASSFGGQETQYF. The full variable domain, completed using reference TRBV5-1 and TRBJ2-5, is KAGVTQTPRYLIKTRGQQVTLSCSPISGHRSVSWYQQTPGQGLQFLFEYFSETQRNKGNFPGRFSGRQFSNSRSEMNVSTLELGDSALYLCASSFGGQETQYFGPGTRLLVL.

The V and J genes are TRBV7-3 and TRBJ2-3; no clear D gene. The CDR3 covers 14 residues. Deletions cut 2 bases from V and 0 bases from J, with 6 bases between. Germline V gene sequence: CDR1 SGHTA, CDR2 FQGTGA. Here the CDR3 DNA reads TGTGCCAGCAGCTTACAAGCTAGCACAGATACGCAGTATTTT. Translated, it gives CASSLQASTDTQYF.

The chain carries TRBV10-3 and TRBJ2-7; the D gene could be TRBD1 or TRBD2 (7 bases each). Germline V gene sequence: CDR1 ENHRY, CDR2 SYGVKD. V gave up 9 bases and J gave up 2 bases, with 17 bases separating them. This CDR3 has 14 residues. The CDR3 spells CAMTPGGQTYEQYF. DNA for the CDR3: TGTGCCATGACTCCGGGGGGACAGACCTACGAGCAGTACTTC.

This sequence joins TRBV27 and TRBJ1-2; 9 bases are shared with TRBD1. The trim removed 7 bases at V and 6 bases at J, leaving 6 bases unmatched. Germline values: CDR1 MNHEY, CDR2 SMNVEV (reference sequence). The CDR3 extends over 13 amino acids. In nucleotides, the CDR3 is TGTGCCAGCAAGGGACAGGGTGGCAATGGCTACACCTTC. Protein: CASKGQGGNGYTF.

The V call is TRBV28, the J call TRBJ1-2, with D hard to call. This CDR3 comprises 12 residues. Between the trimmed V and J ends, which lost 2 bases and 5 bases, there was a span of 6 bases. Looked up from germline, CDR1 is MDHEN and CDR2 is SYDVKM. The CDR3 reads CASSLQEYGYTF. CDR3 nucleotides: TGTGCCAGCAGTTTACAGGAGTATGGCTACACCTTC.

The rearrangement links TRBV6-5 to TRBJ1-2; tentative D call: TRBD1 (5 bases). The CDR3 sequence is 11 residues long. CDR1 and CDR2 (germline): MNHEY, SVGAGI. Trimming left V 10 bases short and J 7 bases short, with 13 bases between. CDR3 coding DNA: TGTGCCACCACTGGAGGGGCTGGCTACACCTTC. Amino acids: CATTGGAGYTF.

This clone has only a few counts. The chain's CDR3 is CASSGNNYEQYF. CDR3 nucleotides: TGTGCCAGCTCCGGGAACAACTACGAGCAGTACTTC. This chain links TRBV18 with TRBJ2-7; a possible D gene is TRBD2 (5 bases). Looked up from germline, CDR1 is KGHSH and CDR2 is LQKENI. Between the trimmed V and J ends, which lost 6 bases and 3 bases, there was a span of 9 bases. This CDR3 comprises 12 residues.

This sequence joins TRBV27 and TRBJ1-1, with a weak D call TRBD1 (5 bases). The CDR3 runs 15 residues. V was pared by 1 base and J by 5 bases, with 14 bases between. Germline V gives CDR1 MNHEY, CDR2 SMNVEV (reference sequence). This chain's CDR3 is CASSLFSGAYTEAFF. The CDR3 nucleotides are TGTGCCAGCAGTTTATTCTCTGGGGCGTATACTGAAGCTTTCTTT.

The chain employs TRBV7-9 and TRBJ2-1; TRBD2 matches 8 bases. This CDR3 is built from 14 residues. CDR1 and CDR2 (germline): SEHNR, FQNEAQ (reference sequence). The trim removed 3 bases at V and 6 bases at J, leaving 4 bases unmatched. CDR3 sequence reads: CASSFDGRANEQFF. CDR3 nucleotides: TGTGCCAGCAGCTTCGACGGGAGGGCCAATGAGCAGTTCTTC.

The V and J genes are TRBV7-6 and TRBJ1-4; 10 bases are a match to TRBD1. The V gene end was trimmed by 5 bases and the J gene end by 7 bases; junction bases not matched to a gene: 7. The CDR3 has 15 residues. The germline V gene encodes CDR1 SGHVS and CDR2 FNYEAQ. The CDR3 DNA is TGTGCCAGCAGCCCCGGGACAGGGGATGGTGAAAAACTGTTTTTT. This codes for CASSPGTGDGEKLFF.

This sequence joins TRBV7-2 and TRBJ1-1; D uncertain. The CDR3 is made up of 13 amino acids. Trimming removed 1 base at V and 4 bases at J, with 7 bases between. Germline values: CDR1 SGHTA, CDR2 FQGNSA. The CDR3 here is CASSLVPGTEAFF. The DNA of the CDR3 is TGTGCCAGCAGCTTAGTCCCGGGCACTGAAGCTTTCTTT. Supplemented by reference TRBV7-2 and TRBJ1-1, the full variable domain reads GAGVSQSPSNKVTEKGKDVELRCDPISGHTALYWYRQSLGQGLEFLIYFQGNSAPDKSGLPSDRFSAERTGGSVSTLTIQRTQQEDSAVYLCASSLVPGTEAFFGQGTRLTVV.

Here the CDR3 reads CASSVSGVSSYEQYF. CDR3 nucleotides: TGTGCCAGCAGCGTCTCTGGCGTCAGTTCCTACGAGCAGTACTTC. V gene TRBV7-2 combines with J gene TRBJ2-7; D is undetermined. The V gene lost 5 bases and the J gene lost 1 base, with 15 bases spanning the gap. Germline V gene data show CDR1 as SGHTA and CDR2 as FQGNSA. The CDR3 contains 15 residues. The whole variable domain, remainder taken from reference TRBV7-2 and TRBJ2-7, is GAGVSQSPSNKVTEKGKDVELRCDPISGHTALYWYRQSLGQGLEFLIYFQGNSAPDKSGLPSDRFSAERTGGSVSTLTIQRTQQEDSAVYLCASSVSGVSSYEQYFGPGTRLTVT.

The rearrangement links TRBV2 to TRBJ2-5; perhaps D is TRBD1 or TRBD2 (5 bases each). Trimming stripped 5 bases from V and 0 bases from J, with 22 bases between. Germline lookup yields CDR1 SNHLY and CDR2 FYNNEI. This CDR3 contains 18 residues. In DNA form, the CDR3 reads TGTGCCAGCAGTCGGTCGGGGCCACTCTCTCCGTACCAAGAGACCCAGTACTTC. It translates to CASSRSGPLSPYQETQYF. The whole variable domain, filled in from reference TRBV2 and TRBJ2-5, reads EPEVTQTPSHQVTQMGQEVILRCVPISNHLYFYWYRQILGQKVEFLVSFYNNEISEKSEIFDDQFSVERPDGSNFTLKIRSTKLEDSAMYFCASSRSGPLSPYQETQYFGPGTRLLVL.